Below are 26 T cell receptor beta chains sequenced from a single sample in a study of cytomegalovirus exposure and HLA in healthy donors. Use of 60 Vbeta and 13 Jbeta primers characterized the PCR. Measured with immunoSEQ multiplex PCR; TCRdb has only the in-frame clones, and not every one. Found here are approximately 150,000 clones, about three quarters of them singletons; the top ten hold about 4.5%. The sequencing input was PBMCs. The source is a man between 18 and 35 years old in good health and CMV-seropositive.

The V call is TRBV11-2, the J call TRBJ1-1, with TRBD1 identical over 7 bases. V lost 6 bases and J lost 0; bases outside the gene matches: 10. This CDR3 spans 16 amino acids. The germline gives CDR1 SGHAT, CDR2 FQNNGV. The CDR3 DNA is TGTGCCAGCAGTTCACCCAATGGACAGGTGAACACTGAAGCTTTCTTT. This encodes CASSSPNGQVNTEAFF.

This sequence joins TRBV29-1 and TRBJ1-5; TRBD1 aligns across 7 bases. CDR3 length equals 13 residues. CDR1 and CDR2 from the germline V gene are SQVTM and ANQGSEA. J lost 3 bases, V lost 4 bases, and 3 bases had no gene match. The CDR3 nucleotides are TGCAGCGTTGGACAGGGTGCCAATCAGCCCCAGCATTTT. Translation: CSVGQGANQPQHF.

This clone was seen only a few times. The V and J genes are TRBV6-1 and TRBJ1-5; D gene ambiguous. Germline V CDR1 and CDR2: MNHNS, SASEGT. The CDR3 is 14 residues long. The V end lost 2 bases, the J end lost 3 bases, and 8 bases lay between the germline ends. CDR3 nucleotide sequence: TGTGCCAGCAGTGAAATGGGAGTCAATCAGCCCCAGCATTTT. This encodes CASSEMGVNQPQHF.

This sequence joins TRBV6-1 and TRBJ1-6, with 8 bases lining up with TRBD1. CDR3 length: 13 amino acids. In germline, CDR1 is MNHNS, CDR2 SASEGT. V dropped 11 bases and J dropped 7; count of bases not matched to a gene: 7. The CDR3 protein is CAGHDRGNSPLHF. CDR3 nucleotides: TGTGCCGGACACGACAGGGGAAATTCACCCCTCCACTTT.

The CDR3 DNA follows: TGCAGCGTCAACCTAGACAGGGCGACTTTCTTT. Protein product: CSVNLDRATFF. The J gene is TRBJ1-1, the V gene TRBV29-1; 7 positions agree with TRBD1. Trimming at V came to 6 bases and at J to 12 bases, leaving 10 bases not matched to a gene. Germline V gene sequence: CDR1 SQVTM, CDR2 ANQGSEA. The CDR3 contains 11 residues.

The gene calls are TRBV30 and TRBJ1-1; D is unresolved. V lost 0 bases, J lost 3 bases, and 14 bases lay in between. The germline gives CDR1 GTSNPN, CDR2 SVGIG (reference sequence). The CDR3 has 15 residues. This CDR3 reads CAWSVEGDWDTEAFF. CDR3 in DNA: TGTGCCTGGAGTGTGGAGGGCGATTGGGACACTGAAGCTTTCTTT.

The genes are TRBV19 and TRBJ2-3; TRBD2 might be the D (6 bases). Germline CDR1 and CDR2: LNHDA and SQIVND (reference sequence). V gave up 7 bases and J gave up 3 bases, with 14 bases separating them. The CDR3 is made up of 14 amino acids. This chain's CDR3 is CASISVGGTDTQYF. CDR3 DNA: TGTGCCAGTATTTCTGTCGGGGGAACAGATACGCAGTATTTT. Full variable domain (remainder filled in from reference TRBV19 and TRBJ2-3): DGGITQSPKYLFRKEGQNVTLSCEQNLNHDAMYWYRQDPGQGLRLIYYSQIVNDFQKGDIAEGYSVSREKKESFPLTVTSAQKNPTAFYLCASISVGGTDTQYFGPGTRLTVL.

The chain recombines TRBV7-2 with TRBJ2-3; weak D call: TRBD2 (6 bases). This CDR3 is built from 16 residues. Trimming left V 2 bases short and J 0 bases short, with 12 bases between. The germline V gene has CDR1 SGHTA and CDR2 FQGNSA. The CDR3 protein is CASSLNGGFSTDTQYF. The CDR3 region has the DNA TGTGCCAGCAGCTTAAACGGAGGGTTCAGCACAGATACGCAGTATTTT.

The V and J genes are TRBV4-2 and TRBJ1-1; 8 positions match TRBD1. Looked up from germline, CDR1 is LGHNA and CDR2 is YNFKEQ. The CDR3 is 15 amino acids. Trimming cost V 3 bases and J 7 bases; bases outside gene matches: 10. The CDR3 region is CASSQEGQERVEAFF. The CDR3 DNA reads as TGTGCCAGCAGCCAGGAGGGACAGGAGAGGGTTGAAGCTTTCTTT.

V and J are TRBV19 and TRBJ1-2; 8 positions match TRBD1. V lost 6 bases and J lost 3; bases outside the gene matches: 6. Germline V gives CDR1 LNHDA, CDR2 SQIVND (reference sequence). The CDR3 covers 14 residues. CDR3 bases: TGTGCCAGTAGCCGGACAGGGAACGACTATGGCTACACCTTC. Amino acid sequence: CASSRTGNDYGYTF.

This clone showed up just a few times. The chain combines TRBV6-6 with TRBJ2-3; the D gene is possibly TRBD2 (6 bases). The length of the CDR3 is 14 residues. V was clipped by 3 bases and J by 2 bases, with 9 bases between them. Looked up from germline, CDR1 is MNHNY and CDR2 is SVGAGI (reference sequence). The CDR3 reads CASSYAGTTDTQYF. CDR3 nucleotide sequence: TGTGCCAGCAGTTATGCGGGAACCACAGATACGCAGTATTTT.

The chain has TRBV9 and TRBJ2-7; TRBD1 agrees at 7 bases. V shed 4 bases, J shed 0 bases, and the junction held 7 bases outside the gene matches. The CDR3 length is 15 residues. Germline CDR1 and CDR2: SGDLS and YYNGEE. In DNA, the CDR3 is TGTGCCAGCAGCCCAGGGGACAGTCCCTCCTACGAGCAGTACGTC. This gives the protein CASSPGDSPSYEQYV.

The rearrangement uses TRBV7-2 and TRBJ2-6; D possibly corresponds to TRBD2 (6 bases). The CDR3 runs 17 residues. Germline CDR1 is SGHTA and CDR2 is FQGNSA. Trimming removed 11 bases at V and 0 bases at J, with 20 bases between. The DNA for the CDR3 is TGTGCCGGGGAGGCACGGAGCCTTAGCTCTGGGGCCAACGTCCTGACTTTC. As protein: CAGEARSLSSGANVLTF.

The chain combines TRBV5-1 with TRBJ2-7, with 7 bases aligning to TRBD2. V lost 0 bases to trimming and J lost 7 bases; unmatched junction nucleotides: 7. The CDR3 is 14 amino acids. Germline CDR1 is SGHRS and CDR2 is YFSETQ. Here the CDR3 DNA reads TGCGCCAGCAGCTTGGTGGCGGGGGTTCAGGAGCAGTACGTC. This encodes CASSLVAGVQEQYV.

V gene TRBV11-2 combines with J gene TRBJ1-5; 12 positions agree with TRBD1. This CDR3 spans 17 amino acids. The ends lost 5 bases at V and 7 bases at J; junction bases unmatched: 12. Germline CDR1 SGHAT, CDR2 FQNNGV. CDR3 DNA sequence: TGTGCCAGCAGCGATAGTGGGGACAGGGGGCTCAGGCAGCCCCAGCATTTT. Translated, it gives CASSDSGDRGLRQPQHF.

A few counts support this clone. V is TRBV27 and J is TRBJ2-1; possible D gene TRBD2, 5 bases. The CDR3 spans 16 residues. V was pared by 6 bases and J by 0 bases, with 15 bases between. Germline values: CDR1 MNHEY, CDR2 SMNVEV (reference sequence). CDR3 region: CASRAFGSPSYNEQFF. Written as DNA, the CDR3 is TGTGCCAGCAGGGCATTTGGGAGCCCCTCCTACAATGAGCAGTTCTTC.

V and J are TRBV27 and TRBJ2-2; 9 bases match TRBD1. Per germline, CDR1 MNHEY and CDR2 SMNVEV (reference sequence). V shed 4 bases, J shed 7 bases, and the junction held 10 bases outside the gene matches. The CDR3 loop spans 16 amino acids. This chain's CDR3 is CASSSGRWGQGGELFF. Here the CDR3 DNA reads TGTGCCAGCAGTTCGGGGCGGTGGGGACAGGGCGGGGAGCTGTTTTTT.

As DNA, the CDR3 is TGTGCCAGCAGCCCTCAGGGGTCTAGCACAGATACGCAGTATTTT. As protein: CASSPQGSSTDTQYF. The chain links TRBV7-9 to TRBJ2-3, with D possibly matching TRBD1 (6 bases). With 5 bases removed from V and 0 bases from J, the gap between germline ends came to 12 bases. The CDR3 spans 15 residues. Germline assignment: CDR1 SEHNR and CDR2 FQNEAQ (reference sequence).

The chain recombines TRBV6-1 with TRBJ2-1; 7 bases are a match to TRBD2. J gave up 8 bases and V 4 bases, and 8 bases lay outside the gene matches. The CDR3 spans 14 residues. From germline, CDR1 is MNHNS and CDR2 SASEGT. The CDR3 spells CASSAGGSRDEQFF. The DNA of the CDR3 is TGTGCCAGCAGTGCGGGCGGGAGTAGGGATGAGCAGTTCTTC.

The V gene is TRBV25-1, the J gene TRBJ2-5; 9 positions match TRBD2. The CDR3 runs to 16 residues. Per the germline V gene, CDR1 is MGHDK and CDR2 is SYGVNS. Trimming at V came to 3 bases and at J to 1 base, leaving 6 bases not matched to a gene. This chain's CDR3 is CASSEESSGIQETQYF. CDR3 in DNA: TGTGCCAGCAGTGAGGAGTCTAGCGGGATCCAAGAGACCCAGTACTTC.

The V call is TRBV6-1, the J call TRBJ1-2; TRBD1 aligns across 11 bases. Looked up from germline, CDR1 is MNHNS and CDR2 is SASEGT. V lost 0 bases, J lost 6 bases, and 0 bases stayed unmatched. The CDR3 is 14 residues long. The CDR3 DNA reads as TGTGCCAGCAGTGAAGCGGGACAGGGGGATGGCTACACCTTC. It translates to CASSEAGQGDGYTF.

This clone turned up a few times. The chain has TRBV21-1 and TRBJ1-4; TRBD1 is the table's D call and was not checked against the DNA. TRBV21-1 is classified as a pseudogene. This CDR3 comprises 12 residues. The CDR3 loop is CAADKGGEKLFF. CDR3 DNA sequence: TGTGCCGCCGATAAAGGGGGAGAAAAACTGTTTTTT.

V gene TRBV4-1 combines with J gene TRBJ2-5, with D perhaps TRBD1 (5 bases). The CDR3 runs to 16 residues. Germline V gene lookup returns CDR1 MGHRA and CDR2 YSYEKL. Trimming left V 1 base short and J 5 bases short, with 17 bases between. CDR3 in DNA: TGCGCCAGCAGCCAAGCTTTAGGGGCAGGGCTTGAGACCCAGTACTTC. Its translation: CASSQALGAGLETQYF.

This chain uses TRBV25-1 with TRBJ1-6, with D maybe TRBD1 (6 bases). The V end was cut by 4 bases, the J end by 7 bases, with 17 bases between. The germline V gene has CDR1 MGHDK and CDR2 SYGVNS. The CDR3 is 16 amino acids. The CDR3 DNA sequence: TGTGCCAGCAGTGGCCCCTGGGGGCCTGAGAATTCACCCCTCCACTTT. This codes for CASSGPWGPENSPLHF.

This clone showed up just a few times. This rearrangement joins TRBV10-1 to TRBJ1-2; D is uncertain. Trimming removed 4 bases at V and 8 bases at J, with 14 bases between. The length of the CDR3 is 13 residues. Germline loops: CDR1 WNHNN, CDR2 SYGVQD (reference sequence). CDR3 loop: CASSGNGNGGYTF. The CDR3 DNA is TGCGCCAGCAGTGGAAACGGGAACGGCGGCTACACCTTC.

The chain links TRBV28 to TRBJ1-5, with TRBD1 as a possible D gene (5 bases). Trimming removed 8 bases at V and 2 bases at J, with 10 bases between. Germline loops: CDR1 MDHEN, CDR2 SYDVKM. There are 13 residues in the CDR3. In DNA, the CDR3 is TGTGCCAGCGCTGGGGCCGGCAATCAGCCCCAGCATTTT. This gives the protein CASAGAGNQPQHF.